What follows is one TCR beta chain and its context. The antigen is undetermined. This sample stems from a study of cytomegalovirus exposure and HLA in healthy donors. V dropped 0 bases and J dropped 4 bases, with 19 bases sitting between them. Germline loops: CDR1 LNHDA, CDR2 SQIVND (reference sequence). The CDR3 covers 18 residues. Study findings and constraints: Per a prior analysis, the majority of TCR beta V segments were productive roughly 87% or roughly 30% of the time. The study carried out a later analysis of TCR beta sequences. It associated under 20,000 of them with specific HLA alleles at a false discovery rate of 0.05.

PCR amplification relied on 60 Vbeta primers (plus 13 Jbeta primers). Study processing details: Unique TCR beta chains numbered about 80 million in a later analysis, with around 12 million shared. Assay: immunoSEQ multiplex PCR; the TCRdb copy retains only in-frame clones and omits some. V, J and clone size were drawn from that table, and D and trimming were deduced from the DNA. Found here are about 230,000 clones, under 90% of them singletons; the top ten hold 1.3%. Sequenced input: PBMCs. The origin of this receptor is a human donor in good health. The chain links TRBV19 to TRBJ1-5, with D possibly matching TRBD1 (6 bases). CDR3 loop: CASSIDRVARGRNQPQHF. For the CDR3, the DNA is TGTGCCAGTAGTATAGATCGGGTCGCCAGGGGTCGTAATCAGCCCCAGCATTTT.